This T cell receptor beta chain appears in the sequencing data of a study of control samples from healthy donors and cancer patients. The V gene's germline CDR1 is LGHDT and CDR2 YNNKEL (reference sequence). This CDR3 spans 14 amino acids. Trimming stripped 3 bases from V and 3 bases from J, with 11 bases between. Sequencing was performed with immunoSEQ multiplex PCR; in TCRdb, only in-frame clones are kept and a portion is missing. The table has around 140,000 clones, approximately 92% seen once; the top ten hold 4.5% to 7%. This sequence was found in a young man in good health. This chain joins TRBV3-1 (or the pseudogene TRBV3-2) and TRBJ1-2, with a weak D call TRBD1 (5 bases). The sequencing input was blood. CDR3 DNA sequence: TGTGCCAGCAGCCACCAGGGTAATGACTATGGCTACACCTTC. This codes for CASSHQGNDYGYTF.